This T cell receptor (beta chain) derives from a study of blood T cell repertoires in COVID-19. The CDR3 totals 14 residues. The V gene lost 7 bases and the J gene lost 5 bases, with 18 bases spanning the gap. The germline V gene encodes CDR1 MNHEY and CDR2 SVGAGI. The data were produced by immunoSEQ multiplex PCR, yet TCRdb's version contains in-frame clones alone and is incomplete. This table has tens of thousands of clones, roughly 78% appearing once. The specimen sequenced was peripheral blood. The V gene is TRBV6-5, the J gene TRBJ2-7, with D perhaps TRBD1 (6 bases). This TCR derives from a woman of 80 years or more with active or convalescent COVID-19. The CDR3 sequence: CASTPYERGNEQYF. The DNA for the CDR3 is TGTGCCAGCACTCCCTACGAGAGGGGGAACGAGCAGTACTTC.